The clone carrying this T cell receptor (beta chain) was seen a handful of times. Its antigen remains unknown. The CDR3 spans 15 residues. V was clipped by 8 bases and J by 1 base, with 15 bases between them. CDR1 is MGHDK, CDR2 SYGVNS, per germline. cDNA libraries for TCR beta contained unique molecular identifiers. MiXCR, run by TCRdb on the PCR reads, gives a single entry per CDR3 protein. Among about 820,000 distinct CDR3 sequences, around 50% were seen once, and the ten largest hold approximately 4.5%. The data belong to a study of post-analysis software for immune sequencing data. Study results and limitations: Roughly five TRBV segments appeared more often in patients than in controls, and TRBV5-6, TRBV5-1 and TRBV20-1 were among these. Samples from one preparation batch, clustered by F measure, grouped strongly together.

The sample consisted of blood. The chain employs TRBV25-1 and TRBJ2-1, with D possibly matching TRBD1 (7 bases). This sequence was found in a girl aged 5 to 17 with multiple sclerosis. CDR3 DNA sequence: TGTGCCAGCCGCTCCAGGGGGGTGTCCTACAATGAGCAGTTCTTC. It translates to CASRSRGVSYNEQFF.